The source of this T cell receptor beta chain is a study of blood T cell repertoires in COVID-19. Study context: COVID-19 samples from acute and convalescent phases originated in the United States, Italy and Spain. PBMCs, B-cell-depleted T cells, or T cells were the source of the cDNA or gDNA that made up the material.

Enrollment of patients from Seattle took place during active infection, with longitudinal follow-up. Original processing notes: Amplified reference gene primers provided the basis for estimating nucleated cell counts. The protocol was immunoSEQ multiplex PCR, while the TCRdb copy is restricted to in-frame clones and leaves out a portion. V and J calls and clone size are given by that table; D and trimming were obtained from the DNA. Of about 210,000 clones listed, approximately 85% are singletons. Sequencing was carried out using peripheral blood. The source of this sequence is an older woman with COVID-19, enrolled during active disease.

CDR3 sequence: CASSIQGQGQETQYF. The CDR3 nucleotides are TGTGCCAGTAGTATACAGGGGCAGGGGCAAGAGACCCAGTACTTC. The chain uses TRBV19 and TRBJ2-5, with D possibly being TRBD1 (6 bases). The CDR3 covers 15 residues. V was clipped by 2 bases and J by 2 bases, with 12 bases between them. CDR1 and CDR2 from the germline V gene are LNHDA and SQIVND (reference sequence).